This T cell receptor beta chain was documented in a study of T cell changes during pregnancy in multiple sclerosis. Using immunoSEQ multiplex PCR, the repertoire was profiled, and TCRdb retains in-frame clones only, with some absent. The table shows more than 35,000 clones, with roughly 90% occurring only once. Sequencing used CD4+ T cells from peripheral blood mononuclear cells, obtained before pregnancy. The origin of this receptor is a female donor with multiple sclerosis, enrolled in a pregnancy study.

The CDR3: CASSIVLQETQYF. DNA of the CDR3: TGTGCCAGTAGTATAGTCCTCCAAGAGACCCAGTACTTC. The V and J genes are TRBV19 and TRBJ2-5; D remains ambiguous. The CDR3 loop spans 13 amino acids. V gave up 1 base and J gave up 1 base, with 4 bases separating them. CDR1 is LNHDA, CDR2 SQIVND, per germline (reference sequence).